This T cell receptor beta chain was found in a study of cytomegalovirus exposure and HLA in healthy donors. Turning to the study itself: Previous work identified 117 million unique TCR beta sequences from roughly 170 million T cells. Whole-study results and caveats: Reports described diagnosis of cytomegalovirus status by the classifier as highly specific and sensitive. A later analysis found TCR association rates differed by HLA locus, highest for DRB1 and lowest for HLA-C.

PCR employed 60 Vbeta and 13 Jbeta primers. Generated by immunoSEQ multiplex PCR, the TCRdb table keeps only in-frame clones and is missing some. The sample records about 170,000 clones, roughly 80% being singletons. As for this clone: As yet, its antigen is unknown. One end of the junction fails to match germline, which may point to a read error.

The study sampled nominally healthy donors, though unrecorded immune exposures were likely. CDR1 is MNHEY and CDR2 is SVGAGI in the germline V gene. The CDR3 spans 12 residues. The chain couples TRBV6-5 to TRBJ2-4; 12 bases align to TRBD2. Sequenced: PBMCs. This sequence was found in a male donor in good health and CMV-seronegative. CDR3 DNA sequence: TGTGCCAGCAGCAATTGGACTAGCGGGATGAATTTC. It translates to CASSNWTSGMNF.